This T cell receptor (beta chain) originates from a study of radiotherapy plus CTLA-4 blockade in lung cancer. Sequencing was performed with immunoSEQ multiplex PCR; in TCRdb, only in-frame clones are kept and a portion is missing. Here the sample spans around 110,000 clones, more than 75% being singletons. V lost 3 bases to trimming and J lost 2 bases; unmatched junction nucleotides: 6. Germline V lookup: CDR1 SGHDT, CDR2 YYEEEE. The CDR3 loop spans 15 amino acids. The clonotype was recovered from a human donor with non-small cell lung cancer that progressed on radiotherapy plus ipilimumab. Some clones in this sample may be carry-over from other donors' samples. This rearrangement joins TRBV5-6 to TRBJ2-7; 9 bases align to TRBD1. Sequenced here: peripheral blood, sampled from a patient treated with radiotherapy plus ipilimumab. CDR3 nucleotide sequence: TGTGCCAGCAGCTCGACCGGGACAGGGACCTACGAGCAGTACTTC. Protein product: CASSSTGTGTYEQYF.